This entry lists 30 T cell receptor beta chains sequenced from one sample in a study of T cells in Graves' hyperthyroidism and ophthalmopathy. What was amplified from RNA transcripts were TCR beta CDR3 regions. Primed by the HTBI set, a first-round RT-PCR was run on the TCR CDR3. TCRdb analysed the multiplex PCR reads with MiXCR anew, one entry per CDR3 protein. The sample includes 490,000 or so distinct CDR3 sequences, 40% to 50% of them seen just once. Specimen: peripheral blood or thyroid tissue (not recorded which). Receptors originate from an adult woman with Graves' disease, either hyperthyroidism or ophthalmopathy (not recorded which).

The V gene is TRBV5-1, the J gene TRBJ2-2; the D is unclear. This CDR3 is 13 amino acids long. CDR1 SGHRS and CDR2 YFSETQ come from the germline V gene. Trimming left V 2 bases short and J 7 bases short, with 9 bases between. The CDR3 bases are TGCGCCAGCAGCTTACGGACCGTCGGGGAGCTGTTTTTT. Amino acids: CASSLRTVGELFF.

In this sample, this clonotype turned up many times. This rearrangement joins TRBV12-3 or TRBV12-4 to TRBJ2-5; D uncertain. This CDR3 is 11 amino acids long. V was trimmed by 7 bases and J by 7 bases, leaving 10 bases between them. CDR3 sequence: CASTVGVTQYF. The CDR3, as DNA: TGTGCCAGCACCGTCGGAGTGACCCAGTACTTC.

The chain uses TRBV4-1 and TRBJ2-6; D uncertain. This CDR3 comprises 16 residues. Trimming took 0 bases from V and 0 from J, leaving 6 bases between them. The V gene's germline CDR1 is MGHRA and CDR2 YSYEKL. CDR3: CASSQDVDSGANVLTF. The CDR3 nucleotides are TGCGCCAGCAGCCAAGACGTCGACTCTGGGGCCAACGTCCTGACTTTC.

This clonotype was observed many times. V gene TRBV12-3 or TRBV12-4 combines with J gene TRBJ2-6; D is unclear. V shed 7 bases and J shed 0 bases, with 4 bases lying between them. The CDR3 covers 13 residues. The CDR3 bases are TGTGCCAGCAATCCCTCTGGGGCCAACGTCCTGACTTTC. Encoded protein: CASNPSGANVLTF.

The rearrangement links TRBV15 to TRBJ2-7; either TRBD1 or TRBD2 may fit D (5 bases each). V gave up 0 bases and J gave up 5 bases, with 11 bases separating them. The CDR3 contains 14 residues. CDR1 is LNHNV, CDR2 YYDKDF, per germline (reference sequence). CDR3 in DNA: TGTGCCACCAGCAGAGAACGAGGGACCAACGAGCAGTACTTC. It yields the protein CATSRERGTNEQYF.

This clonotype was picked up many times. V and J are TRBV7-9 and TRBJ2-7; 14 nucleotides match TRBD2. The germline gives CDR1 SEHNR, CDR2 FQNEAQ (reference sequence). V lost 5 bases, J lost 3 bases, and 6 bases stayed unmatched. The CDR3 is made up of 16 amino acids. DNA of the CDR3: TGTGCCAGCAGCCCTGGGACTAGCGGGAGCCACTACGAGCAGTACTTC. Protein: CASSPGTSGSHYEQYF.

This chain connects TRBV11-2 to TRBJ1-1; 8 bases fit TRBD1. There are 15 residues in the CDR3. Germline values: CDR1 SGHAT, CDR2 FQNNGV. V shed 4 bases, J shed 1 base, and the junction held 5 bases outside the gene matches. CDR3 amino acids: CASSSTGVSNTEAFF. The CDR3 DNA follows: TGTGCCAGCAGCTCGACAGGGGTATCGAACACTGAAGCTTTCTTT.

V is TRBV6-5 and J is TRBJ2-2, with a possible D match to TRBD2 (5 bases). CDR3 length: 13 amino acids. The V end lost 5 bases, the J end lost 5 bases, and 9 bases lay between the germline ends. Germline values: CDR1 MNHEY, CDR2 SVGAGI. The CDR3 spells CASSRAGTGELFF. The CDR3 DNA follows: TGTGCCAGCAGTAGGGCGGGTACCGGGGAGCTGTTTTTT.

This clonotype appeared many times. As DNA, the CDR3 is TGCAGTGCTGGCCCCCGCAGCCATCTCACTGAAGCTTTCTTT. It codes for CSAGPRSHLTEAFF. The V gene is TRBV20-1, the J gene TRBJ1-1; no clear D gene. This CDR3 has 14 amino acids. In germline, CDR1 is DFQATT, CDR2 SNEGSKA (reference sequence). Trimming pared 5 bases from V and 4 bases from J, leaving 17 bases between.

The chain combines TRBV5-1 with TRBJ1-1; tentatively, D is TRBD1 (6 bases). The CDR3 spans 14 residues. Germline assignment: CDR1 SGHRS and CDR2 YFSETQ. V was clipped by 3 bases and J by 7 bases, with 16 bases between them. The CDR3 DNA follows: TGCGCCAGCAGCTCGACGGACAGAGCTAGTGAAGCTTTCTTT. This sequence encodes CASSSTDRASEAFF. Using reference TRBV5-1 and TRBJ1-1 for the parts outside the CDR3, the full variable domain is KAGVTQTPRYLIKTRGQQVTLSCSPISGHRSVSWYQQTPGQGLQFLFEYFSETQRNKGNFPGRFSGRQFSNSRSEMNVSTLELGDSALYLCASSSTDRASEAFFGQGTRLTVV.

The chain has TRBV9 and TRBJ1-1, with 7 positions matching TRBD1. From germline, CDR1 is SGDLS and CDR2 YYNGEE. V shed 4 bases, J shed 5 bases, and the junction held 14 bases outside the gene matches. The CDR3 length is 16 residues. The CDR3: CASSPRTGWLATEAFF. CDR3 in DNA: TGTGCCAGCAGCCCCCGGACAGGTTGGTTAGCTACTGAAGCTTTCTTT.

Note on this clonotype: A read error may explain this, as a much larger clone is one base away. The CDR3 DNA reads as TGTGCCAGCAGCTTGGGTGTCGCGGGAGACTCTCCCTACGAGCACTACTTC. This sequence encodes CASSLGVAGDSPYEHYF. V gene TRBV11-2 combines with J gene TRBJ2-7; 7 bases line up with TRBD2. CDR1 and CDR2 (germline): SGHAT, FQNNGV. The length of the CDR3 is 17 residues.

V gene TRBV9 combines with J gene TRBJ1-4; no clear D. V lost 3 bases and J lost 5, with 11 bases in between. There are 14 residues in the CDR3. Germline values: CDR1 SGDLS, CDR2 YYNGEE. The CDR3 bases are TGTGCCAGCAGCGACCGGGCCTCAAATGAAAAACTGTTTTTT. It encodes CASSDRASNEKLFF.

The V and J genes are TRBV11-2 and TRBJ2-6; D unclear. CDR3 size: 14 residues. Germline CDR1 reads SGHAT; CDR2 reads FQNNGV. V lost 5 bases and J 5 bases, leaving 10 bases between the germline ends. CDR3 sequence: CASSHASWANVLTF. The CDR3 DNA sequence: TGTGCCAGCAGCCACGCCTCCTGGGCCAACGTCCTGACTTTC.

This chain connects TRBV10-3 to TRBJ2-2; no clear D. Trimming left V 8 bases short and J 1 base short, with 11 bases between. This CDR3 region has 14 residues. Germline assignment: CDR1 ENHRY and CDR2 SYGVKD. CDR3 in DNA: TGTGCCATCGCTCCTGCCGGGAACACCGGGGAGCTGTTTTTT. This codes for CAIAPAGNTGELFF.

The J gene is TRBJ2-7, the V gene TRBV7-9; 7 bases align to TRBD1. With V trimmed by 1 base and J by 5 bases, 8 bases remained unmatched. Germline lookup yields CDR1 SEHNR and CDR2 FQNEAQ (reference sequence). The CDR3 extends over 15 amino acids. CDR3 nucleotides: TGTGCCAGCAGCTTAGGGCACAGGGGTCAGGACGAGCAGTACTTC. It codes for CASSLGHRGQDEQYF.

On this clonotype itself: At one of its ends the junction is not consistent with the germline gene, which may arise from a read error. The chain links TRBV20-1 to TRBJ2-5; the D call may be TRBD1 or TRBD2 (6 bases each). Germline V CDR1 and CDR2: DFQATT, SNEGSKA (reference sequence). The CDR3 consists of 10 residues. CDR3 loop: CSARGQAHYF. CDR3 sequence (DNA): TGCAGCGCCCGGGGGCAGGCCCACTACTTC.

The chain couples TRBV12-3 or TRBV12-4 to TRBJ1-5; D ambiguous. This CDR3 has 14 residues. Trimming shortened V by 5 bases and J by 4 bases, and 12 bases separated the two germline ends. CDR3 sequence (DNA): TGTGCCAGCAGTCCAGCGGGGAAAAATCAGCCCCAGCATTTT. It yields the protein CASSPAGKNQPQHF.

This clonotype occurred once. The chain has TRBV20-1 and TRBJ2-7, with a possible D match to TRBD1 (6 bases). Germline lookup yields CDR1 DFQATT and CDR2 SNEGSKA (reference sequence). CDR3 length: 12 amino acids. With 2 bases removed from V and 4 bases from J, the gap between germline ends came to 9 bases. For the CDR3, the DNA is TGCAGTGCTAGACAGGGGATATACGAGCAGTACTTC. Translated, it gives CSARQGIYEQYF.

The chain has TRBV5-6 and TRBJ1-6; D might be TRBD1 (5 bases). Germline V lookup: CDR1 SGHDT, CDR2 YYEEEE. The germline V and J ends were trimmed by 3 bases and 7 bases, with 17 bases remaining between them. The CDR3 runs 16 residues. The CDR3 DNA reads as TGTGCCAGCAGCTATTTAGGACAAATGGGGAATTCACCCCTCCACTTT. Residues: CASSYLGQMGNSPLHF.

The chain employs TRBV9 and TRBJ1-2; possible D gene TRBD1, 6 bases. Trimming stripped 2 bases from V and 4 bases from J, with 9 bases between. This CDR3 comprises 13 residues. Looked up from germline, CDR1 is SGDLS and CDR2 is YYNGEE. CDR3 in amino acids: CASSVGQTYGYTF. The CDR3 nucleotides read TGTGCCAGCAGCGTTGGACAGACCTATGGCTACACCTTC.

The chain combines TRBV12-3 or TRBV12-4 with TRBJ1-2, with 7 bases fitting TRBD1. J lost 0 bases, V lost 3 bases, and 4 bases had no gene match. The CDR3 has 15 residues. In nucleotides, the CDR3 is TGTGCCAGCAGTTTCCCGGACAGGTCTAACTATGGCTACACCTTC. It encodes CASSFPDRSNYGYTF.

This clonotype was observed a handful of times. The chain is built from TRBV7-9 and TRBJ1-1; D is perhaps TRBD1 (6 bases). Germline V gene lookup returns CDR1 SEHNR and CDR2 FQNEAQ (reference sequence). The CDR3 spans 15 residues. Trimming cost V 4 bases and J 2 bases, with 14 bases left between them. CDR3 sequence: CASSWPGHPNTEAFF. The DNA of the CDR3 is TGTGCCAGCAGCTGGCCGGGACATCCCAACACTGAAGCTTTCTTT.

The chain joins TRBV25-1 to TRBJ2-2, with 9 positions matching TRBD1. Looked up from germline, CDR1 is MGHDK and CDR2 is SYGVNS. This CDR3 spans 15 amino acids. V lost 6 bases to trimming and J lost 7 bases; unmatched junction nucleotides: 9. The CDR3 DNA follows: TGTGCCAGCAGGAAACAGGGGGCCTATCACGGGGAGCTGTTTTTT. Amino acid sequence: CASRKQGAYHGELFF.

This clonotype was detected once. This chain joins TRBV10-3 and TRBJ2-7; 11 nucleotides align to TRBD1. In germline, CDR1 is ENHRY, CDR2 SYGVKD. V was pared by 6 bases and J by 9 bases, with 13 bases of the junction left unmatched. The CDR3 totals 15 residues. The CDR3 region is CAIRENRDRGSRQYF. The CDR3 nucleotides are TGTGCCATCAGGGAGAACCGGGACAGGGGGTCTCGGCAGTACTTC.

In this sample, this clonotype turned up once. This chain connects TRBV20-1 to TRBJ2-5; a possible D gene is TRBD1 (6 bases). In germline, CDR1 is DFQATT, CDR2 SNEGSKA (reference sequence). Trimming cost V 6 bases and J 1 base, with 12 bases left between them. The length of the CDR3 is 13 residues. In nucleotides, the CDR3 is TGCAGTGCCAGGGGAGAGGGCCAAGAGACCCAGTACTTC. This gives the protein CSARGEGQETQYF.

The chain links TRBV2 to TRBJ1-6, with TRBD1 matching over 10 bases. V lost 4 bases, J lost 10 bases, and 7 bases stayed unmatched. The CDR3 runs to 15 residues. Per germline, CDR1 SNHLY and CDR2 FYNNEI. The CDR3 DNA is TGTGCCAGCAGTGGAGTGACAGGGGGCGGCTCACCCCTCCACTTT. Residues: CASSGVTGGGSPLHF.

In this sample, this clonotype turned up many times. This chain connects TRBV15 to TRBJ2-7; 10 positions match TRBD1. V was clipped by 6 bases and J by 5 bases; unmatched bases: 10. Germline V gives CDR1 LNHNV, CDR2 YYDKDF (reference sequence). The CDR3 is 15 amino acids. The CDR3 sequence is CATRKTGTGDNEQYF. CDR3 in DNA: TGTGCCACCAGAAAGACCGGGACAGGGGATAACGAGCAGTACTTC.

The chain couples TRBV2 to TRBJ2-5, with 15 bases lining up with TRBD2. The CDR3 is 18 amino acids. J lost 5 bases, V lost 3 bases, and 10 bases had no gene match. Germline V gives CDR1 SNHLY, CDR2 FYNNEI. DNA of the CDR3: TGTGCCAGCAGTGACCTGGGACTAGCGGGGGGAGATCGGGAGACCCAGTACTTC. Translation: CASSDLGLAGGDRETQYF.

The chain joins TRBV10-3 to TRBJ2-7; possibly TRBD1 for D (5 bases). Trimming took 10 bases from V and 0 from J, leaving 16 bases between them. CDR1 is ENHRY, CDR2 SYGVKD, per germline. This CDR3 is built from 14 residues. The CDR3 sequence: CASSRQFSSYEQYF. CDR3 DNA: TGTGCCAGCAGCCGACAGTTTAGCTCCTACGAGCAGTACTTC.